Below are 3 T cell receptor beta chains sequenced from a single sample in a study of blood T cells in healthy people across ages. Together with a sample-barcoded 5' primer, a J-beta primer mix was included in a second PCR lasting about 6 to 12 cycles. From the 5' RACE reads, TCRdb called clonotypes with MiXCR, one entry per CDR3 protein. The repertoire holds 870,000 or so distinct CDR3 sequences, about 30% seen once, with 15% to 20% in the top ten. The specimen sequenced was blood. The receptors shown here come from a woman older than 75 in good health.

V usage is TRBV6-2 or TRBV6-3 and J usage is TRBJ2-6; D gene unclear. The ends were cut back, 2 bases at V and 4 bases at J, with 12 bases in the middle. The CDR3 has 16 residues. Looked up from germline, CDR1 is MNHEY and CDR2 is SVGEGT. The CDR3 loop reads CASSYGRSLGANVLTF. DNA for the CDR3: TGTGCCAGCAGTTACGGTCGCTCCTTGGGGGCCAACGTCCTGACTTTC.

This clonotype was detected ten times or more. V is TRBV7-6 and J is TRBJ2-6; TRBD1 matches at 8 bases. CDR3 length: 17 residues. CDR1 is SGHVS and CDR2 is FNYEAQ in the germline V gene. Trimming took 2 bases from V and 0 from J; bases not matched to a gene: 3. The CDR3 region is CASSLRTGNSGANVLTF. DNA for the CDR3: TGTGCCAGCAGCTTACGGACAGGGAACTCTGGGGCCAACGTCCTGACTTTC.

The sample holds a few counts of this clonotype. The rearrangement links TRBV7-2 to TRBJ1-5; D ambiguous. Germline CDR1 SGHTA, CDR2 FQGNSA. CDR3 length: 15 residues. V was cut by 1 base and J by 0 bases, with 7 bases left in between. CDR3 loop: CASSLVENSNQPQHF. DNA of the CDR3: TGTGCCAGCAGCTTAGTGGAGAATAGCAATCAGCCCCAGCATTTT.